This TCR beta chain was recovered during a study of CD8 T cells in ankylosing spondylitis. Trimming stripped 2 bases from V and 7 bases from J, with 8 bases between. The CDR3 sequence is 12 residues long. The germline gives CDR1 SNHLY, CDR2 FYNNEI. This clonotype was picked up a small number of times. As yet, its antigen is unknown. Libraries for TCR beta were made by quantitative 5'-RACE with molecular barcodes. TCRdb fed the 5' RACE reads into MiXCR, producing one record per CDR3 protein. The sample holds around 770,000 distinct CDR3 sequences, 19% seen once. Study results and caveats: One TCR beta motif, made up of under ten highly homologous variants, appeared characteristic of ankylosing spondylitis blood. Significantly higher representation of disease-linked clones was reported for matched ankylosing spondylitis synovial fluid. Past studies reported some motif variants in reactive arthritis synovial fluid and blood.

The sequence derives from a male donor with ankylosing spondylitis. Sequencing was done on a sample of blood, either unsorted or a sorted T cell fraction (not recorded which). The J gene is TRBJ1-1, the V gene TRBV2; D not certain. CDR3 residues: CASSELRNEAFF. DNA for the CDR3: TGTGCCAGCAGTGAATTGCGAAATGAAGCTTTCTTT. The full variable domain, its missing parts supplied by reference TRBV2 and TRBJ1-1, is EPEVTQTPSHQVTQMGQEVILRCVPISNHLYFYWYRQILGQKVEFLVSFYNNEISEKSEIFDDQFSVERPDGSNFTLKIRSTKLEDSAMYFCASSELRNEAFFGQGTRLTVV.